The 22 T cell receptor beta chains presented below share a single source sample, sequenced in a study of blood T cell repertoires in COVID-19. Method: immunoSEQ multiplex PCR; TCRdb's copy keeps in-frame clones and lacks some. In the table there are over 150,000 clones, over 60% of which are singletons. Sequences were obtained from peripheral blood. All receptors come from a woman of 80 years or more with acute or convalescent COVID-19.

This sequence joins TRBV4-3 and TRBJ2-2, with unresolved D. This CDR3 is built from 15 residues. Germline loops: CDR1 LGHNA, CDR2 YSLEER. V was clipped by 1 base and J by 3 bases, with 9 bases between them. CDR3 in amino acids: CASSQAPQYTGELFF. CDR3 nucleotide sequence: TGCGCCAGCAGCCAAGCTCCCCAGTACACCGGGGAGCTGTTTTTT.

The chain joins TRBV9 to TRBJ1-1; 7 bases fit TRBD1. The CDR3 is made up of 16 amino acids. Losses at the gene ends were 3 bases for V and 1 base for J; bases not matched to a gene: 9. Germline CDR1 SGDLS, CDR2 YYNGEE. CDR3 nucleotide sequence: TGTGCCAGCAGCGACCTTGGACAGGAGAAGAACACTGAAGCTTTCTTT. Translation: CASSDLGQEKNTEAFF.

The chain uses TRBV27 and TRBJ2-7; 7 nucleotides align to TRBD2. Germline loops: CDR1 MNHEY, CDR2 SMNVEV (reference sequence). The CDR3 is made up of 16 amino acids. The trim removed 6 bases at V and 2 bases at J, leaving 13 bases unmatched. This chain's CDR3 is CASSHPPGRGAYEQYF. The DNA for the CDR3 is TGTGCCAGCAGCCACCCTCCGGGGAGGGGCGCCTACGAGCAGTACTTC.

The chain couples TRBV7-9 to TRBJ1-3, with a possible D match to TRBD1 (5 bases). The germline gives CDR1 SEHNR, CDR2 FQNEAQ (reference sequence). The CDR3 contains 15 residues. Trimming cost V 0 bases and J 1 base, with 7 bases left between them. The CDR3 reads CASSLAQGSGNTIYF. In DNA form, the CDR3 reads TGTGCCAGCAGCTTAGCTCAGGGTTCTGGAAACACCATATATTTT.

This chain joins TRBV18 and TRBJ1-1, with 7 bases identical to TRBD1. Germline V gene data show CDR1 as KGHSH and CDR2 as LQKENI. After removal of 6 bases from V and 0 bases from J, the junction contained 13 bases not matched to a gene. CDR3 length: 17 residues. The CDR3 region has the DNA TGTGCCAGCTCGACAGGGCAAGGGGGGAGAATGAACACTGAAGCTTTCTTT. Amino acid sequence: CASSTGQGGRMNTEAFF.

The gene calls are TRBV20-1 and TRBJ2-3, with D possibly TRBD2 on 6 matching bases. V was cut by 3 bases and J by 1 base, with 20 bases left in between. The CDR3 has 17 amino acids. Germline V gives CDR1 DFQATT, CDR2 SNEGSKA (reference sequence). CDR3 sequence (DNA): TGCAGTGCTAGTCGCCCGACTGGGAGGTTGGGCACAGATACGCAGTATTTT. Translating gives CSASRPTGRLGTDTQYF.

The V call is TRBV2, the J call TRBJ2-1; perhaps TRBD2 as D (5 bases). There are 13 residues in the CDR3. V was pared by 7 bases and J by 2 bases, with 9 bases between. Germline CDR1 SNHLY, CDR2 FYNNEI. CDR3 sequence reads: CASKGDTYNEQFF. The CDR3 region has the DNA TGTGCCAGCAAGGGAGACACCTACAATGAGCAGTTCTTC.

This chain connects TRBV5-1 to TRBJ2-6; D remains ambiguous. This CDR3 is built from 14 residues. Germline V lookup: CDR1 SGHRS, CDR2 YFSETQ. Trimming pared 4 bases from V and 2 bases from J, leaving 7 bases between. CDR3 in DNA: TGCGCCAGCAGCCCCGCGGCTGGGGCCAACGTCCTGACTTTC. It is translated as CASSPAAGANVLTF.

CDR3 DNA sequence: TGTGCCAGCAGCTTAGGTAGCGGGTTGGGCAATGAGCAGTTCTTC. Protein: CASSLGSGLGNEQFF. The chain recombines TRBV11-2 with TRBJ2-1, with TRBD2 matching over 7 bases. This CDR3 has 15 residues. Losses at the gene ends were 1 base for V and 6 bases for J; bases not matched to a gene: 6. Germline values: CDR1 SGHAT, CDR2 FQNNGV.

The CDR3 protein is CASSPMGGESRIQYYGYTF. The CDR3 coding sequence is TGCGCCAGCAGCCCGATGGGGGGAGAATCGCGAATACAATACTATGGCTACACCTTC. The genes are TRBV5-1 and TRBJ1-2; tentatively, D is TRBD1 (5 bases). CDR1 SGHRS and CDR2 YFSETQ come from the germline V gene. The CDR3 length is 19 residues. V lost 4 bases to trimming and J lost 3 bases, with 28 bases between them.

CDR3 amino acids: CASSLEGQGNYGYTF. For the CDR3, the DNA is TGTGCCAGCAGCTTAGAGGGACAGGGTAATTATGGCTACACCTTC. This chain connects TRBV7-9 to TRBJ1-2, with 9 bases lining up with TRBD1. The length of the CDR3 is 15 residues. Trimming cost V 1 base and J 5 bases; bases outside gene matches: 5. Germline V gene data show CDR1 as SEHNR and CDR2 as FQNEAQ (reference sequence).

This chain links TRBV7-3 with TRBJ2-6; 11 bases align to TRBD2. Per the germline V gene, CDR1 is SGHTA and CDR2 is FQGTGA. This CDR3 region has 19 residues. Losses at the gene ends were 0 bases for V and 0 bases for J; bases not matched to a gene: 4. The CDR3, as DNA: TGTGCCAGCAGCTTAACCCGACTAGCGGGGCTCTCTGGGGCCAACGTCCTGACTTTC. Translating it yields CASSLTRLAGLSGANVLTF.

The chain combines TRBV6-6 with TRBJ2-7; 7 nucleotides align to TRBD1. V dropped 6 bases and J dropped 2; count of bases not matched to a gene: 4. The CDR3 is made up of 13 amino acids. CDR1 and CDR2 (germline): MNHNY, SVGAGI (reference sequence). CDR3 loop: CASRRDSTYEQYF. The CDR3 DNA follows: TGTGCCAGCAGGAGGGACAGTACCTACGAGCAGTACTTC.

CDR3 sequence reads: CASSEGLTITEAFF. CDR3 sequence (DNA): TGCGCCAGCAGCGAGGGACTAACCATAACTGAAGCTTTCTTT. The chain combines TRBV5-1 with TRBJ1-1, with D tentatively TRBD1 (5 bases). The germline V gene encodes CDR1 SGHRS and CDR2 YFSETQ. This CDR3 spans 14 amino acids. V was cut by 4 bases and J by 5 bases, with 15 bases left in between.

The J gene is TRBJ1-1, the V gene TRBV18; D ambiguous. This CDR3 has 14 residues. V was trimmed by 0 bases and J by 2 bases, leaving 7 bases between them. The germline V gene has CDR1 KGHSH and CDR2 LQKENI. The DNA for the CDR3 is TGTGCCAGCTCACCACCTAACAGTAACACTGAAGCTTTCTTT. Protein: CASSPPNSNTEAFF.

The V gene is TRBV27, the J gene TRBJ2-1; the match to TRBD1 covers 7 bases. Unmatched junction bases numbered 4, after V lost 3 bases and J lost 5 bases. CDR1 and CDR2 (germline): MNHEY, SMNVEV (reference sequence). This CDR3 comprises 14 residues. CDR3 bases: TGTGCCAGCAGTTTTATAGACAGGGACAATGAGCAGTTCTTC. This gives the protein CASSFIDRDNEQFF.

The chain is built from TRBV19 and TRBJ2-1; 7 bases line up with TRBD2. The V and J ends lost 2 bases and 5 bases, in that order; junction bases with no gene match: 6. Germline assignment: CDR1 LNHDA and CDR2 SQIVND (reference sequence). The CDR3 contains 15 residues. The CDR3: CASSIRREIHNEQFF. In DNA form, the CDR3 reads TGTGCCAGTAGTATACGGCGGGAGATACACAATGAGCAGTTCTTC.

This sequence joins TRBV12-3 or TRBV12-4 and TRBJ2-7; D gene ambiguous. Trimming took 2 bases from V and 5 from J, leaving 4 bases between them. This CDR3 comprises 11 residues. CDR3 sequence (DNA): TGTGCCAGCAGTTTAACTAACGAGCAGTACTTC. Protein: CASSLTNEQYF.

V usage is TRBV19 and J usage is TRBJ1-5; weak D call: TRBD1 (5 bases). Germline CDR1 reads LNHDA; CDR2 reads SQIVND (reference sequence). V lost 7 bases and J 0 bases, leaving 13 bases between the germline ends. This CDR3 contains 15 residues. CDR3 loop: CASINQGNSNQPQHF. Written as DNA, the CDR3 is TGTGCCAGTATAAATCAGGGCAATAGCAATCAGCCCCAGCATTTT.

The chain employs TRBV27 and TRBJ2-3, with TRBD2 as a possible D gene (6 bases). There are 15 residues in the CDR3. Trimming pared 2 bases from V and 0 bases from J, leaving 9 bases between. CDR1 is MNHEY and CDR2 is SMNVEV in the germline V gene (reference sequence). CDR3 nucleotide sequence: TGTGCCAGCAGTTTAGGCGGGGCTAGCACAGATACGCAGTATTTT. Protein product: CASSLGGASTDTQYF.

The chain employs TRBV7-9 and TRBJ1-4; D not resolved. The CDR3 contains 13 residues. Germline lookup yields CDR1 SEHNR and CDR2 FQNEAQ (reference sequence). Trimming cost V 10 bases and J 0 bases, with 9 bases left between them. CDR3 DNA: TGTGCCATTTCCGGGACAACTAATGAAAAACTGTTTTTT. Amino acid sequence: CAISGTTNEKLFF.

This chain joins TRBV27 and TRBJ2-7; tentatively, D is TRBD2 (5 bases). V dropped 1 base and J dropped 7 bases, with 17 bases sitting between them. From germline, CDR1 is MNHEY and CDR2 SMNVEV (reference sequence). This CDR3 comprises 15 residues. DNA of the CDR3: TGTGCCAGCAGTTTATTACGGGGTGGAAAGAGAGAGCAGTACTTC. It encodes CASSLLRGGKREQYF.